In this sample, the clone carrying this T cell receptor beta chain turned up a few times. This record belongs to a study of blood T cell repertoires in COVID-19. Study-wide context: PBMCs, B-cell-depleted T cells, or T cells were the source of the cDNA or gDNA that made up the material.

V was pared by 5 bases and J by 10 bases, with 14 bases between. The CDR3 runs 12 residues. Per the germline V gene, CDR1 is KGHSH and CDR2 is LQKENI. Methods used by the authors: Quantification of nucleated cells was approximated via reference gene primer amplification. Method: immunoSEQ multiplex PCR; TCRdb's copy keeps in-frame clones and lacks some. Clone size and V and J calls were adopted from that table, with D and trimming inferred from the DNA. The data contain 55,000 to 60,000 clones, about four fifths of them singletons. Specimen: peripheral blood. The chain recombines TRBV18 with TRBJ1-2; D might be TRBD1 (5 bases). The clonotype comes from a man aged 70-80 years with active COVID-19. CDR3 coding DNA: TGTGCCAGCTCAGCTACTGTCAGGGACTACACCTTC. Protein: CASSATVRDYTF.